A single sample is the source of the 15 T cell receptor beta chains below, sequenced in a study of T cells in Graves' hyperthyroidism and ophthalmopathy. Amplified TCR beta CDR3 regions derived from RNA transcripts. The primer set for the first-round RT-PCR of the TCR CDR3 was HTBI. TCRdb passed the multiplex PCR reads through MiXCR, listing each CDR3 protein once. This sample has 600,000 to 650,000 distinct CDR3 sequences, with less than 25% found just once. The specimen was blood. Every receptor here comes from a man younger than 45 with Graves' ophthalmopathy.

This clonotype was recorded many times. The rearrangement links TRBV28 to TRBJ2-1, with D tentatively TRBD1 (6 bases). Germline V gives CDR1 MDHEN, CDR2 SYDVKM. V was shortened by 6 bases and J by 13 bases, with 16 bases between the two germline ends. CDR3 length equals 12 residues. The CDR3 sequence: CASRPLRQDQFF. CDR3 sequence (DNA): TGTGCCAGCAGACCCTTGAGACAGGATCAGTTCTTC.

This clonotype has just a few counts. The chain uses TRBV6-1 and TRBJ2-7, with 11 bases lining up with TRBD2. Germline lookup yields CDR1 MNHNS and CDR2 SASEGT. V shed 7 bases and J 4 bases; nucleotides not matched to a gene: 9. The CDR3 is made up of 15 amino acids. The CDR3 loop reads CASKVGTSGGYEQYF. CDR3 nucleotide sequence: TGTGCCAGCAAGGTTGGGACTAGCGGCGGATACGAGCAGTACTTC.

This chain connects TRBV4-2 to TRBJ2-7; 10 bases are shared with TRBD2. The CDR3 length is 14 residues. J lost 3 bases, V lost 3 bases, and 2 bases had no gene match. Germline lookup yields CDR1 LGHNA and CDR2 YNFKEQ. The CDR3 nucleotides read TGTGCCAGCAGCCAGATAGCGGGAGGCTACGAGCAGTACTTC. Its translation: CASSQIAGGYEQYF.

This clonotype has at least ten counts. The CDR3 DNA sequence: TGTGCCAGCAGTACTCGCTTGTCTGGAGATACGCAGTATTTT. Its translation: CASSTRLSGDTQYF. This chain joins TRBV28 and TRBJ2-3, with D uncertain. The CDR3 runs 14 residues. CDR1 MDHEN and CDR2 SYDVKM come from the germline V gene. Trimming took 5 bases from V and 5 from J, leaving 14 bases between them. The full variable domain, with the rest looked up from reference TRBV28 and TRBJ2-3, is DVKVTQSSRYLVKRTGEKVFLECVQDMDHENMFWYRQDPGLGLRLIYFSYDVKMKEKGDIPEGYSVSREKKERFSLILESASTNQTSMYLCASSTRLSGDTQYFGPGTRLTVL.

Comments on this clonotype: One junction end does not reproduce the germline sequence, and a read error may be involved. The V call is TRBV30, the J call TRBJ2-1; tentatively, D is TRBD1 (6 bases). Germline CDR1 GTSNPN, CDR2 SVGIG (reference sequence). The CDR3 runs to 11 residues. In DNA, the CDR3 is TGTGCCTGGGACGGGGACAATGAGCGGTTCTTC. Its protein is CAWDGDNERFF.

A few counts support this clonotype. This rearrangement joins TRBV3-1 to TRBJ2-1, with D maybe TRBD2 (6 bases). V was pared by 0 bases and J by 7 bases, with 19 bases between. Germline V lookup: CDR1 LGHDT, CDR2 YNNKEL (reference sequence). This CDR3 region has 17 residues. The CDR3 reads CASSQEGGSGRRNEQFF. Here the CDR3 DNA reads TGTGCCAGCAGCCAAGAAGGAGGCAGCGGGCGAAGGAATGAGCAGTTCTTC.

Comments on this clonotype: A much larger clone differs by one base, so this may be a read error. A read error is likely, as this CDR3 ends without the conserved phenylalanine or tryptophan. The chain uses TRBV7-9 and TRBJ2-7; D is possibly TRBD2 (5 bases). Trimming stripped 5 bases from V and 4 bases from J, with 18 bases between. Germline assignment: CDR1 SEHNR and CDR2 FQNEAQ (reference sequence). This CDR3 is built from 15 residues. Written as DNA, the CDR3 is TGTGCCAGCAGCCCGCCGGGATCAACTCCATACGAGCAGTACCTC. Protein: CASSPPGSTPYEQYL.

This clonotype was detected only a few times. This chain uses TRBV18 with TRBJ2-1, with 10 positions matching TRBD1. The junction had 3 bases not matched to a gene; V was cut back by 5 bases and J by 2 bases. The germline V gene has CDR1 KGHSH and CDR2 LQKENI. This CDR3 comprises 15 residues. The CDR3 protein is CASSTGQGAYNEQFF. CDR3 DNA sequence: TGTGCCAGCTCAACTGGACAGGGGGCCTACAATGAGCAGTTCTTC. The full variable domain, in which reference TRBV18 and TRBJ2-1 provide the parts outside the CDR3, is NAGVMQNPRHLVRRRGQEARLRCSPMKGHSHVYWYRQLPEEGLKFMVYLQKENIIDESGMPKERFSAEFPKEGPSILRIQQVVRGDSAAYFCASSTGQGAYNEQFFGPGTRLTVL.

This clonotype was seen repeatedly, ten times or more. CDR3 region: CASSIGGGNSYNEQFF. In DNA, the CDR3 is TGCGCCAGCAGTATTGGAGGGGGTAACTCCTACAATGAGCAGTTCTTC. The rearrangement joins TRBV5-1 to TRBJ2-1; the D call may be TRBD1 or TRBD2 (6 bases each). Germline V gives CDR1 SGHRS, CDR2 YFSETQ. Trimming took off 5 bases at V and 0 bases at J, with 15 bases between the two ends. This CDR3 spans 16 amino acids.

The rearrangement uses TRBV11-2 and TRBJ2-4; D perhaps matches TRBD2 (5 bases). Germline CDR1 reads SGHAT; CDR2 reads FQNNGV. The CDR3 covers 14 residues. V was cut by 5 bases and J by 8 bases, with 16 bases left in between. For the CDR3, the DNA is TGTGCCAGCAGCCTACGGTCGTACGGGGACATTCAGTACTTC. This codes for CASSLRSYGDIQYF.

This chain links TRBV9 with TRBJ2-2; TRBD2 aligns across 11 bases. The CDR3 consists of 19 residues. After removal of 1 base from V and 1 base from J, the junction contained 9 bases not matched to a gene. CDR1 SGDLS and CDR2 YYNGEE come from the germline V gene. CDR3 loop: CASSVSGTSGYENTGELFF. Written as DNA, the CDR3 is TGTGCCAGCAGCGTAAGCGGGACTAGCGGATACGAGAACACCGGGGAGCTGTTTTTT.

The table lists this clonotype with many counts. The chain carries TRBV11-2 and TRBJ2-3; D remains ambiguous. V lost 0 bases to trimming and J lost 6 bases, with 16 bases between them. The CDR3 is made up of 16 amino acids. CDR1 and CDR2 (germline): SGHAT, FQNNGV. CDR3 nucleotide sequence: TGTGCCAGCAGCTTAGAACGCAGGAGCTTAGGTGATACGCAGTATTTT. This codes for CASSLERRSLGDTQYF.

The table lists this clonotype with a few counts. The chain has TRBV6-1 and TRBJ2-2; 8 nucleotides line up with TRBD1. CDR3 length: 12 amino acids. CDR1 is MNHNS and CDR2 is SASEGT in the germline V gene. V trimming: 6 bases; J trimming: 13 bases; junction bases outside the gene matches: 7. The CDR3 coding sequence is TGTGCCAGCAGACAGACAGGGACAGGGCTGTTTTTT. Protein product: CASRQTGTGLFF.

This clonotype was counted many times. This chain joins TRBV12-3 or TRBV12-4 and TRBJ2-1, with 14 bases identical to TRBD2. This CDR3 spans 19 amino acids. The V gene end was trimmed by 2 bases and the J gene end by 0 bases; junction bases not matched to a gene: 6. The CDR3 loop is CASSLPGTSGRDSYNEQFF. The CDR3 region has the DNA TGTGCCAGCAGTTTACCTGGGACTAGCGGGAGAGACTCCTACAATGAGCAGTTCTTC.

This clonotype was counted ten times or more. The CDR3 protein is CASSQHGLAGVTGELFF. The CDR3 nucleotides are TGTGCCAGCAGCCAACACGGACTAGCGGGAGTAACCGGGGAGCTGTTTTTT. This chain connects TRBV3-1 to TRBJ2-2, with 13 bases aligning to TRBD2. V was pared by 2 bases and J by 5 bases, with 5 bases of the junction left unmatched. The length of the CDR3 is 17 residues. Germline lookup yields CDR1 LGHDT and CDR2 YNNKEL (reference sequence).